These 20 T cell receptor beta chains share one sample of origin, sequenced in a study of blood T cell repertoires in COVID-19. Method: immunoSEQ multiplex PCR; TCRdb's copy keeps in-frame clones and lacks some. The table includes some 70,000 clones, under 85% detected once. Sequencing was done on a sample of peripheral blood. Every receptor here comes from a woman between 45 and 60 years old with acute or convalescent COVID-19.

Here the CDR3 reads CASSLGTDNYGYTF. The CDR3 DNA is TGTGCCAGCAGCCTTGGGACAGACAATTATGGCTACACCTTC. This chain joins TRBV3-1 (or the pseudogene TRBV3-2) and TRBJ1-2, with TRBD1 matching over 7 bases. The trim removed 4 bases at V and 5 bases at J, leaving 7 bases unmatched. The CDR3 has 14 residues. Germline V gives CDR1 LGHDT, CDR2 YNNKEL (reference sequence).

This rearrangement joins TRBV27 to TRBJ2-1; 9 positions match TRBD2. V was clipped by 5 bases and J by 7 bases; unmatched bases: 9. There are 15 residues in the CDR3. The V gene's germline CDR1 is MNHEY and CDR2 SMNVEV (reference sequence). CDR3 protein: CASSPGTSYGNEQFF. In DNA, the CDR3 is TGTGCCAGCAGTCCGGGGACTAGCTACGGGAATGAGCAGTTCTTC.

This clone was recorded only once. CDR3: CASSPRPGTGWVEQYF. CDR3 in DNA: TGTGCCAGCAGCCCCCGTCCCGGGACAGGTTGGGTCGAGCAGTACTTC. The chain carries TRBV7-9 and TRBJ2-7; TRBD1 matches 8 bases. V trimming: 5 bases; J trimming: 6 bases; junction bases outside the gene matches: 15. The CDR3 contains 16 residues. Germline CDR1 and CDR2: SEHNR and FQNEAQ (reference sequence).

The chain is built from TRBV11-2 and TRBJ2-1; 8 bases align to TRBD1. After removal of 3 bases from V and 9 bases from J, the junction contained 7 bases not matched to a gene. CDR3 length: 14 residues. Germline V CDR1 and CDR2: SGHAT, FQNNGV. The CDR3 protein is CASSFSTTGGEQFF. CDR3 in DNA: TGTGCCAGCAGCTTTTCCACTACAGGGGGTGAGCAGTTCTTC. The entire variable domain, with the rest obtained from reference TRBV11-2 and TRBJ2-1, is as follows: EAGVAQSPRYKIIEKRQSVAFWCNPISGHATLYWYQQILGQGPKLLIQFQNNGVVDDSQLPKDRFSAERLKGVDSTLKIQPAKLEDSAVYLCASSFSTTGGEQFFGPGTRLTVL.

The chain uses TRBV7-2 and TRBJ1-1; the D gene is possibly TRBD1 (5 bases). With 1 base removed from V and 3 bases from J, the gap between germline ends came to 12 bases. Germline-derived CDR1 and CDR2 are SGHTA and FQGNSA. This CDR3 is 15 amino acids long. The CDR3 DNA reads TGTGCCAGCAGCTTAGTTGGGGGGGGGTACACTGAAGCTTTCTTT. The encoded protein is CASSLVGGGYTEAFF.

The rearrangement joins TRBV6-5 to TRBJ2-7; 7 bases align to TRBD1. CDR1 and CDR2 from the germline V gene are MNHEY and SVGAGI. The CDR3 loop spans 13 amino acids. The trim removed 10 bases at V and 6 bases at J, leaving 12 bases unmatched. CDR3: CATIRQGQSEQYF. CDR3 in DNA: TGTGCCACCATCAGACAGGGTCAGTCCGAGCAGTACTTC.

The CDR3 spells CASSPGGGGQQPQHF. The CDR3 DNA reads as TGTGCCAGCAGCCCCGGCGGAGGGGGCCAGCAGCCCCAGCATTTT. J is TRBJ1-5 and V is TRBV3-1 (or the pseudogene TRBV3-2); TRBD1 aligns across 7 bases. Germline lookup yields CDR1 LGHDT and CDR2 YNNKEL (reference sequence). Trimming took 4 bases from V and 7 from J; bases not matched to a gene: 10. The CDR3 loop spans 15 amino acids.

This chain connects TRBV9 to TRBJ1-2; 7 nucleotides line up with TRBD1. Germline V gives CDR1 SGDLS, CDR2 YYNGEE. V lost 3 bases to trimming and J lost 7 bases; unmatched junction nucleotides: 12. The CDR3 is made up of 15 amino acids. CDR3 loop: CASSAPAQQGSGYTF. The CDR3, as DNA: TGTGCCAGCAGCGCGCCCGCCCAACAGGGGAGTGGCTACACCTTC.

The CDR3 coding sequence is TGTGCCAGCAGCCATATAGCGGGAGGACCGAACACCGGGGAGCTGTTTTTT. It specifies CASSHIAGGPNTGELFF. The chain joins TRBV3-1 (or the pseudogene TRBV3-2) to TRBJ2-2, with 10 bases identical to TRBD2. Germline assignment: CDR1 LGHDT and CDR2 YNNKEL (reference sequence). The V and J ends lost 3 bases and 0 bases, in that order; junction bases with no gene match: 4. The CDR3 runs 17 residues.

This chain uses TRBV12-3 or TRBV12-4 with TRBJ2-3; D gene uncertain. V was trimmed by 6 bases and J by 2 bases, leaving 6 bases between them. The CDR3 has 12 residues. In nucleotides, the CDR3 is TGTGCCAGCAGCCCCATCACAGATACGCAGTATTTT. Amino acids: CASSPITDTQYF.

The chain combines TRBV7-3 with TRBJ2-1; 14 nucleotides line up with TRBD2. This CDR3 region has 14 residues. V was pared by 8 bases and J by 4 bases, with 1 base of the junction left unmatched. CDR1 is SGHTA and CDR2 is FQGTGA in the germline V gene. This chain's CDR3 is CASGTSGSYNEQFF. DNA for the CDR3: TGTGCCAGCGGGACTAGCGGGAGTTACAATGAGCAGTTCTTC. The entire variable domain, with the rest obtained from reference TRBV7-3 and TRBJ2-1, is as follows: GAGVSQTPSNKVTEKGKYVELRCDPISGHTALYWYRQSLGQGPEFLIYFQGTGAADDSGLPNDRFFAVRPEGSVSTLKIQRTERGDSAVYLCASGTSGSYNEQFFGPGTRLTVL.

This chain links TRBV7-2 with TRBJ2-1, with 8 positions matching TRBD2. Germline V gives CDR1 SGHTA, CDR2 FQGNSA. The CDR3 loop spans 15 amino acids. V dropped 5 bases and J dropped 0; count of bases not matched to a gene: 3. CDR3 DNA sequence: TGTGCCAGCAGCAATAGCGGGAACTCCTACAATGAGCAGTTCTTC. Its protein is CASSNSGNSYNEQFF.

DNA for the CDR3: TGTGCCAGCAGTTCCCAACAGGGTGGGGACACTGAAGCTTTCTTT. This codes for CASSSQQGGDTEAFF. The chain is built from TRBV6-5 and TRBJ1-1, with a tentative D call TRBD1 (6 bases). This CDR3 spans 15 amino acids. Germline lookup yields CDR1 MNHEY and CDR2 SVGAGI. V lost 4 bases, J lost 3 bases, and 15 bases lay in between.

The chain combines TRBV2 with TRBJ1-2, with 8 bases lining up with TRBD1. Germline values: CDR1 SNHLY, CDR2 FYNNEI. J was trimmed by 8 bases and V by 4 bases; bases with no gene match: 6. CDR3 length: 13 residues. CDR3 in amino acids: CASSADREGGYTF. In DNA, the CDR3 is TGTGCCAGCAGTGCGGACAGGGAAGGCGGCTACACCTTC.

The J gene is TRBJ1-4, the V gene TRBV4-2, with D possibly TRBD1 on 5 matching bases. Trimming cost V 2 bases and J 7 bases, with 5 bases left between them. Germline V gene lookup returns CDR1 LGHNA and CDR2 YNFKEQ. This CDR3 spans 12 amino acids. CDR3 sequence (DNA): TGTGCCAGCAGCCAAACAGGTGAAAAACTGTTTTTT. Amino acids: CASSQTGEKLFF.

The V gene is TRBV7-9, the J gene TRBJ1-2, with 7 positions matching TRBD1. This CDR3 region has 18 residues. Germline V gene data show CDR1 as SEHNR and CDR2 as FQNEAQ (reference sequence). The V gene end was trimmed by 3 bases and the J gene end by 0 bases; junction bases not matched to a gene: 13. The CDR3 protein is CASSLTKGQVETNYGYTF. Written as DNA, the CDR3 is TGTGCCAGCAGCTTGACTAAAGGACAGGTGGAGACTAACTATGGCTACACCTTC.

V gene TRBV6-6 combines with J gene TRBJ2-6; 9 bases map to TRBD1. From germline, CDR1 is MNHNY and CDR2 SVGAGI (reference sequence). V gave up 6 bases and J gave up 0 bases; unmatched junction bases: 12. The CDR3 runs to 19 residues. CDR3 sequence: CASSRLEPGQGSGANVLTF. In nucleotides, the CDR3 is TGTGCCAGCAGCCGACTCGAACCGGGACAGGGCTCTGGGGCCAACGTCCTGACTTTC.

J is TRBJ1-3 and V is TRBV7-2, with D uncertain. The CDR3 is 13 residues long. Between the trimmed V and J ends, which lost 8 bases and 0 bases, there was a span of 8 bases. The germline CDR1 and CDR2 sequences are SGHTA and FQGNSA. CDR3 bases: TGTGCCAGCTCGGAGAGCTCTGGAAACACCATATATTTT. Encoded protein: CASSESSGNTIYF. Complete variable domain (other parts from reference TRBV7-2 and TRBJ1-3): GAGVSQSPSNKVTEKGKDVELRCDPISGHTALYWYRQSLGQGLEFLIYFQGNSAPDKSGLPSDRFSAERTGGSVSTLTIQRTQQEDSAVYLCASSESSGNTIYFGEGSWLTVV.

This clone was seen just once. For the CDR3, the DNA is TGTGCTAGTGGTTTACGGGACAGCTATAGCAATCAGCCCCAGCATTTT. As protein: CASGLRDSYSNQPQHF. V is TRBV12-5 and J is TRBJ1-5; 7 bases are shared with TRBD1. The V gene end was trimmed by 3 bases and the J gene end by 0 bases; junction bases not matched to a gene: 5. The germline gives CDR1 LGHNT, CDR2 FRNRAP. The CDR3 runs to 16 residues.

The J gene is TRBJ1-5, the V gene TRBV18, with D unresolved. This CDR3 has 12 amino acids. The germline V gene has CDR1 KGHSH and CDR2 LQKENI. Trimming stripped 8 bases from V and 7 bases from J, with 12 bases between. The CDR3 DNA is TGTGCCAGCGCAAGGACTGGGCAGCCCCAGCATTTT. This sequence encodes CASARTGQPQHF.